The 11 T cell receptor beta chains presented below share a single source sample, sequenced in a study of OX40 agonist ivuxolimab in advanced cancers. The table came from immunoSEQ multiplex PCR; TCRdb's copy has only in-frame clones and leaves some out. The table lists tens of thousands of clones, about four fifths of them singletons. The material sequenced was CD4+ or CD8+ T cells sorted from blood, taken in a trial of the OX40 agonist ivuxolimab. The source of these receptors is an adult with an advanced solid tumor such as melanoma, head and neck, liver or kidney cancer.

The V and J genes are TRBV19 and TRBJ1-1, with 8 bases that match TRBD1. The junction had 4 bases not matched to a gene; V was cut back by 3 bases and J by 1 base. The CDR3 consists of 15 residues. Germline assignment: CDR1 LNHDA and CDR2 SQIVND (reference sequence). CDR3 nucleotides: TGTGCCAGTAGTATCCTGGACAGGGAGAACACTGAAGCTTTCTTT. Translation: CASSILDRENTEAFF.

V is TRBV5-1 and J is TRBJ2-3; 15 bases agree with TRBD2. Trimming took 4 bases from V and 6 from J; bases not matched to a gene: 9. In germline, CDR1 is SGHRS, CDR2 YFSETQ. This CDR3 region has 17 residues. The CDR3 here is CASSPGTSGRIRDTQYF. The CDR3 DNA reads TGCGCCAGCAGCCCTGGGACTAGCGGGAGGATTAGGGATACGCAGTATTTT.

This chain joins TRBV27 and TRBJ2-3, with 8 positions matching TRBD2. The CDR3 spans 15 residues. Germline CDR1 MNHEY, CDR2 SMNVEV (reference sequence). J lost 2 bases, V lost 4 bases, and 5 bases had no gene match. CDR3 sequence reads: CASSWWREDTDTQYF. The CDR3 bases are TGTGCCAGCAGTTGGTGGCGGGAGGACACAGATACGCAGTATTTT.

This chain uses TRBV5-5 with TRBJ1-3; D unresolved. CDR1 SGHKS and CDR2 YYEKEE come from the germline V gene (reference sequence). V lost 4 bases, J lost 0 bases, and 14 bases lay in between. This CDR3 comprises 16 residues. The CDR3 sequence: CASSPGLAFSGNTIYF. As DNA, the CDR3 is TGTGCCAGCAGCCCTGGGCTAGCTTTCTCTGGAAACACCATATATTTT.

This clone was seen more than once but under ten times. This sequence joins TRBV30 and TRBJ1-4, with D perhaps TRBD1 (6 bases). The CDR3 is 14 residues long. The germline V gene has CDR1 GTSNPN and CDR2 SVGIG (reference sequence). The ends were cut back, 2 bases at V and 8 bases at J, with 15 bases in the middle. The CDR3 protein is CAWSLPGTTEKLFF. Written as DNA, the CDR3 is TGTGCCTGGAGTTTACCAGGGACAACGGAAAAACTGTTTTTT.

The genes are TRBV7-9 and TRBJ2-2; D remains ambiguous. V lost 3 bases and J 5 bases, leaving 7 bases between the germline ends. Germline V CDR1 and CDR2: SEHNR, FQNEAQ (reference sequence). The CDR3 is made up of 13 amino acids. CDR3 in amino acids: CASSLWDTGELFF. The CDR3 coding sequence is TGTGCCAGCAGCTTGTGGGATACCGGGGAGCTGTTTTTT.

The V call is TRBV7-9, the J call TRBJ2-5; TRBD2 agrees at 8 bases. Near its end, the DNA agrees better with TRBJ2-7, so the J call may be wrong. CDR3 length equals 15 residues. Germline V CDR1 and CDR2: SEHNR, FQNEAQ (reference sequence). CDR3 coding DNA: TGTGCCAGCAGCTTAGGGGGTAGCGGGACCTACGAGCAGTACTTC. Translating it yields CASSLGGSGTYEQYF.

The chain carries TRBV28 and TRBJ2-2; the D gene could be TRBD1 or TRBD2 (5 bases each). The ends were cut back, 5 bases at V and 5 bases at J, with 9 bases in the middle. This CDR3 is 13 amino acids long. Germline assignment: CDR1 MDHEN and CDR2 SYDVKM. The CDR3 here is CASSLRETGELFF. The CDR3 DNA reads TGTGCCAGCAGTCTCAGGGAGACCGGGGAGCTGTTTTTT.

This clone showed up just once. The CDR3 DNA is TGTGCCAGTATTAAGGAAGGACTAATCAACCCTGAAGCTTTCTTT. This sequence encodes CASIKEGLINPEAFF. The rearrangement uses TRBV19 and TRBJ1-1; no definite D call. The V and J ends lost 7 bases and 6 bases respectively, with 21 bases between them. The CDR3 consists of 15 residues. The germline CDR1 and CDR2 sequences are LNHDA and SQIVND (reference sequence). Full variable domain (remainder filled in from reference TRBV19 and TRBJ1-1): DGGITQSPKYLFRKEGQNVTLSCEQNLNHDAMYWYRQDPGQGLRLIYYSQIVNDFQKGDIAEGYSVSREKKESFPLTVTSAQKNPTAFYLCASIKEGLINPEAFFGQGTRLTVV.

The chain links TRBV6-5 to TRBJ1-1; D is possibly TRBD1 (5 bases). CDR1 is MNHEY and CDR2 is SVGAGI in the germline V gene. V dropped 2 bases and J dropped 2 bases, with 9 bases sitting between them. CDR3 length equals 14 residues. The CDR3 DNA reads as TGTGCCAGCAGTTACCAGGGTACTAACACTGAAGCTTTCTTT. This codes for CASSYQGTNTEAFF.

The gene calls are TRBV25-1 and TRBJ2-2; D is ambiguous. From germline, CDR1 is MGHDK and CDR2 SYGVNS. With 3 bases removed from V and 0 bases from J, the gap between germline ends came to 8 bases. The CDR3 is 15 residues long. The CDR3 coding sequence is TGTGCCAGCAGTGACGTGGCAGCGAACACCGGGGAGCTGTTTTTT. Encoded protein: CASSDVAANTGELFF.